These 25 T cell receptor beta chains originate from one sample sequenced in a study of blood T cell repertoires in COVID-19. Data came from immunoSEQ multiplex PCR; TCRdb stores just in-frame clones and leaves some out. The sample contains a few hundred thousand clones, 80% to 90% of which appear only once. Sequencing was carried out using PBMCs or T cells enriched from blood (not recorded which). The receptors originated from a woman in her forties with acute COVID-19.

The chain couples TRBV3-1 (or the pseudogene TRBV3-2) to TRBJ2-7, with 15 bases identical to TRBD2. This CDR3 is 17 amino acids long. V gave up 2 bases and J gave up 3 bases; unmatched junction bases: 5. The V gene's germline CDR1 is LGHDT and CDR2 YNNKEL (reference sequence). The CDR3: CASSQNLGLAGGYEQYF. The CDR3 DNA sequence: TGTGCCAGCAGCCAAAACCTGGGACTAGCGGGGGGCTACGAGCAGTACTTC.

J is TRBJ1-2 and V is TRBV3-1 (or the pseudogene TRBV3-2); D is perhaps TRBD1 (5 bases). Trimming removed 1 base from V and 5 bases from J, with 11 bases in between. Germline V lookup: CDR1 LGHDT, CDR2 YNNKEL (reference sequence). This CDR3 is built from 14 residues. CDR3 residues: CASSQGAGNYGYTF. CDR3 sequence (DNA): TGTGCCAGCAGCCAAGGTGCAGGGAATTATGGCTACACCTTC.

The rearrangement uses TRBV27 and TRBJ2-2; tentative D call: TRBD1 (6 bases). This CDR3 has 18 residues. Looked up from germline, CDR1 is MNHEY and CDR2 is SMNVEV (reference sequence). Trimming shortened V by 6 bases and J by 4 bases, and 24 bases separated the two germline ends. The CDR3, as DNA: TGTGCCAGCAGAATACGGACAGTATTGGGATCGAGCACCGGGGAGCTGTTTTTT. Its translation is CASRIRTVLGSSTGELFF.

DNA for the CDR3: TGTGCCGGGAGGGGGGGCGGCCCTGGAAACACCATATATTTT. The encoded protein is CAGRGGGPGNTIYF. The chain carries TRBV6-5 and TRBJ1-3; maybe TRBD1 (6 bases). Germline CDR1 reads MNHEY; CDR2 reads SVGAGI. The CDR3 extends over 14 amino acids. Trimming pared 11 bases from V and 2 bases from J, leaving 16 bases between.

CDR3 nucleotides: TGTGCCAGCACCGCTAGCGGGAACTACAATGAGCAGTTCTTC. Protein: CASTASGNYNEQFF. The genes are TRBV2 and TRBJ2-1, with 9 nucleotides matching TRBD2. Looked up from germline, CDR1 is SNHLY and CDR2 is FYNNEI. The V and J ends lost 7 bases and 3 bases, in that order; junction bases with no gene match: 4. This CDR3 is built from 14 residues.

Turning to this clone: Relative to the germline gene, one junction end is altered; a read error may explain this. This sample includes further DNA sequences coding for the same CDR3. V is TRBV3-1 (or the pseudogene TRBV3-2) and J is TRBJ1-1, with a tentative D call TRBD1 (5 bases). The CDR3 consists of 16 residues. Germline values: CDR1 LGHDT, CDR2 YNNKEL (reference sequence). The CDR3 nucleotides read TGTGCCAGCAGCCCAATTGGGGCAGTGAGGAAGCCTGAAGCCTTCTTT. Translation gives CASSPIGAVRKPEAFF.

This rearrangement joins TRBV9 to TRBJ2-2, with D perhaps TRBD2 (5 bases). Germline V gene data show CDR1 as SGDLS and CDR2 as YYNGEE. Trimming took 1 base from V and 0 from J, leaving 7 bases between them. This CDR3 contains 15 residues. The chain's CDR3 is CASSVYGTNTGELFF. The CDR3 coding sequence is TGTGCCAGCAGCGTATACGGGACGAACACCGGGGAGCTGTTTTTT.

The rearrangement joins TRBV15 to TRBJ2-1; tentative D call: TRBD1 (6 bases). The V end lost 0 bases, the J end lost 5 bases, and 26 bases lay between the germline ends. Germline-derived CDR1 and CDR2 are LNHNV and YYDKDF (reference sequence). The CDR3 length is 20 residues. CDR3 in amino acids: CATSRDLWLRTEETHNEQFF. CDR3 DNA: TGTGCCACCAGCAGAGATCTTTGGTTGAGGACAGAAGAAACTCACAATGAGCAGTTCTTC.

The gene calls are TRBV5-1 and TRBJ1-3; no reliable D call. The CDR3 covers 13 residues. Trimming took 4 bases from V and 8 from J, leaving 13 bases between them. CDR1 SGHRS and CDR2 YFSETQ come from the germline V gene. CDR3 nucleotides: TGCGCCAGCAGCACGACGGGGAAGGACACCATATATTTT. Residues: CASSTTGKDTIYF.

The rearrangement joins TRBV2 to TRBJ1-6; D is possibly TRBD1 (6 bases). V dropped 4 bases and J dropped 7 bases, with 11 bases sitting between them. In germline, CDR1 is SNHLY, CDR2 FYNNEI. This CDR3 has 14 residues. As DNA, the CDR3 is TGTGCCAGCAGTGTTTCGGACAGAAATTCACCCCTCCACTTT. Translating it yields CASSVSDRNSPLHF.

The chain couples TRBV4-2 to TRBJ2-1; weak D call: TRBD2 (6 bases). This CDR3 is built from 16 residues. Looked up from germline, CDR1 is LGHNA and CDR2 is YNFKEQ. The V gene lost 3 bases and the J gene lost 9 bases, with 21 bases spanning the gap. CDR3 amino acids: CASSQSIISRGTEQFF. CDR3 DNA sequence: TGTGCCAGCAGCCAGTCCATCATATCGCGGGGTACTGAGCAGTTCTTC.

The rearrangement links TRBV10-3 to TRBJ1-5; maybe TRBD1 (5 bases). The ends were cut back, 4 bases at V and 3 bases at J, with 7 bases in the middle. Germline CDR1 and CDR2: ENHRY and SYGVKD. The CDR3 runs to 13 residues. CDR3 bases: TGTGCCATCAGTGGACAGTACAATCAGCCCCAGCATTTT. Translated, it gives CAISGQYNQPQHF.

This chain links TRBV6-5 with TRBJ1-5; 9 positions match TRBD1. The CDR3 is 13 residues long. With V trimmed by 10 bases and J by 9 bases, 10 bases remained unmatched. From germline, CDR1 is MNHEY and CDR2 SVGAGI. The CDR3 region has the DNA TGTGCCATCCAAGGACAGGGGATCTGGCCCCAGCATTTT. Translation gives CAIQGQGIWPQHF.

J is TRBJ1-1 and V is TRBV7-9; D call uncertain. The V end lost 3 bases, the J end lost 1 base, and 9 bases lay between the germline ends. CDR3 length: 14 residues. Germline CDR1 SEHNR, CDR2 FQNEAQ (reference sequence). The chain's CDR3 is CASSFASGNTEAFF. As DNA, the CDR3 is TGTGCCAGCAGCTTTGCGTCGGGGAACACTGAAGCTTTCTTT.

The chain is built from TRBV5-1 and TRBJ1-6, with D unresolved. There are 15 residues in the CDR3. Germline values: CDR1 SGHRS, CDR2 YFSETQ. The ends were cut back, 4 bases at V and 7 bases at J, with 15 bases in the middle. CDR3 sequence (DNA): TGCGCCAGCAGCCTAGGCACCCATGGCAATTCACCCCTCCACTTT. Encoded protein: CASSLGTHGNSPLHF.

This chain joins TRBV4-1 and TRBJ2-7; D is perhaps TRBD1 (5 bases). This CDR3 has 18 residues. Trimming stripped 0 bases from V and 2 bases from J, with 20 bases between. The germline V gene has CDR1 MGHRA and CDR2 YSYEKL. CDR3 amino acids: CASSQDQGHLTNPYEQYF. CDR3 DNA: TGCGCCAGCAGCCAAGATCAAGGACACCTTACTAATCCCTACGAGCAGTACTTC.

This sequence joins TRBV7-9 and TRBJ1-2; D gene uncertain. V gave up 1 base and J gave up 13 bases, with 22 bases separating them. The CDR3 spans 15 residues. Germline V gene sequence: CDR1 SEHNR, CDR2 FQNEAQ (reference sequence). DNA of the CDR3: TGTGCCAGCAGCTTAGACCTCGGGTTACAAGGCGGGTCCACCTTC. Its protein product is CASSLDLGLQGGSTF.

This sequence joins TRBV7-3 and TRBJ2-3; 9 bases are shared with TRBD2. CDR3 length: 15 amino acids. Trimming cost V 1 base and J 4 bases; bases outside gene matches: 3. Germline assignment: CDR1 SGHTA and CDR2 FQGTGA. The CDR3 nucleotides read TGTGCCAGCAGCTTAAGCGGGAGGGAAGCAGATACGCAGTATTTT. Its protein product is CASSLSGREADTQYF.

This chain uses TRBV19 with TRBJ1-5; 12 bases are a match to TRBD1. Trimming removed 3 bases from V and 6 bases from J; junction bases left unmatched: 6. The germline CDR1 and CDR2 sequences are LNHDA and SQIVND (reference sequence). CDR3 length equals 16 residues. The CDR3 region has the DNA TGTGCCAGTAGTATTTGGGGACAGGGGGCAGGTCAGCCCCAGCATTTT. Protein product: CASSIWGQGAGQPQHF.

This clone was found once. This chain joins TRBV7-9 and TRBJ2-7, with D possibly matching TRBD2 (5 bases). This CDR3 contains 14 residues. Germline V gene data show CDR1 as SEHNR and CDR2 as FQNEAQ (reference sequence). V was clipped by 1 base and J by 5 bases, with 12 bases between them. Here the CDR3 DNA reads TGTGCCAGCAGCTTAGAGTTCTCCGGGAACGAGCAGTACTTC. Its protein is CASSLEFSGNEQYF.

A remark on this clone: This same CDR3 is encoded by further DNA sequences in the sample. V usage is TRBV7-8 and J usage is TRBJ1-1; D uncertain. The CDR3 is 11 residues long. Germline values: CDR1 SGHVS, CDR2 FQNEAQ. Trimming removed 1 base at V and 7 bases at J, with 4 bases between. The DNA of the CDR3 is TGTGCCAGCAGCTTAGGCGGTGAAGCTTTCTTT. It translates to CASSLGGEAFF.

The V gene is TRBV28, the J gene TRBJ1-1; D uncertain. V was clipped by 7 bases and J by 0 bases, with 9 bases between them. Looked up from germline, CDR1 is MDHEN and CDR2 is SYDVKM. This CDR3 contains 13 residues. As DNA, the CDR3 is TGTGCCAGCAAGTTTGGGCTGAACACTGAAGCTTTCTTT. As protein: CASKFGLNTEAFF.

This chain joins TRBV5-8 and TRBJ1-3; D possibly corresponds to TRBD1 (5 bases). V was clipped by 7 bases and J by 4 bases, with 9 bases between them. Per the germline V gene, CDR1 is SGHTS and CDR2 is YDEGEE. This CDR3 is 12 amino acids long. CDR3 loop: CASGGAGNTIYF. In DNA form, the CDR3 reads TGTGCCAGCGGTGGGGCCGGAAACACCATATATTTT.

The chain combines TRBV7-6 with TRBJ1-6; 8 bases align to TRBD1. CDR1 and CDR2 from the germline V gene are SGHVS and FNYEAQ. The V segment lost 3 bases and the J segment 7 bases; nucleotides outside the gene matches: 8. CDR3 length equals 16 residues. The DNA for the CDR3 is TGTGCCAGCAGCTTCTCCCAACAGGGGGGAAATTCACCCCTCCACTTT. Its translation: CASSFSQQGGNSPLHF.

V gene TRBV6-5 combines with J gene TRBJ1-3, with 7 bases aligning to TRBD1. Trimming cost V 6 bases and J 3 bases; bases outside gene matches: 8. Germline CDR1 is MNHEY and CDR2 is SVGAGI. The CDR3 loop spans 15 amino acids. CDR3 DNA sequence: TGTGCCAGCAGCCGACAGGGAAGTCGTGGAAACACCATATATTTT. It is translated as CASSRQGSRGNTIYF.